This TCR beta chain was sequenced for a study of blood T cell repertoires in COVID-19. Study at large: Some COVID-19 samples were acute and others convalescent; all came from the United States, Italy and Spain. PBMCs, B-cell-depleted T cells, or T cells provided the cDNA or gDNA that made up the material.

Germline V lookup: CDR1 MGHDK, CDR2 SYGVNS. The CDR3 spans 13 residues. Patients in Seattle were enrolled during active infection, then followed longitudinally. Concerning this clone: At one end the junction does not follow the germline gene, possibly because of a read error.

In the study's own analysis: Reference gene primer amplification gave estimated nucleated cell counts. Some clones are missing from TCRdb's copy, which holds only in-frame ones; the method was immunoSEQ multiplex PCR. The V and J calls and the clone size are those of that table, but D and trimming were determined from the DNA. The table records roughly 200,000 clones, 84% of them present only once. The sequence was collected from a woman older than 75 with COVID-19, enrolled during active disease. Sequenced sample: peripheral blood. V and J are TRBV25-1 and TRBJ1-4, with D perhaps TRBD1 (6 bases). CDR3 nucleotide sequence: TGTGCCAGCAGTGAACAGTGGGGGGGGGCGATGGTTTTT. This gives the protein CASSEQWGGAMVF.